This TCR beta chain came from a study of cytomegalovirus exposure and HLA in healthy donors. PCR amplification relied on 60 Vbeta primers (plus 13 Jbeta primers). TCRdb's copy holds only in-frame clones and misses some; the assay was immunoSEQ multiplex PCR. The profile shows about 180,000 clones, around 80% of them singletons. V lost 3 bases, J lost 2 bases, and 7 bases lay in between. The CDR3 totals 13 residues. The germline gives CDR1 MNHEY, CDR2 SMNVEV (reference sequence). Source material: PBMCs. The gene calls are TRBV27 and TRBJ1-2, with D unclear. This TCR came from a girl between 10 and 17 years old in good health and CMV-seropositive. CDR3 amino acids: CASSLRRNYGYTF. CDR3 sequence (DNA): TGTGCCAGCAGTTTGAGGAGAAACTATGGCTACACCTTC.